A single count supports the clone carrying this T cell receptor (beta chain). Its antigen is undetermined. The sample originates from a study of CD4+ T cells in melanoma. Findings of the study overall: Diverse differentiation states were reported for melanoma neoantigen-specific CD4+ T cells. A reported correlation linked neoantigen-specific CD4+ T cells to CD8+, macrophage and B cell function.

Clones were read by immunoSEQ multiplex PCR, and TCRdb kept only the in-frame ones, dropping some. Of around 7,000 clones listed, almost 70% are singletons. Germline V gene sequence: CDR1 MGHDK, CDR2 SYGVNS. The V gene end was trimmed by 4 bases and the J gene end by 2 bases; junction bases not matched to a gene: 11. This CDR3 is 16 amino acids long. The sample was cells from a culture (not recorded whether cultured in vitro). This clonotype was sampled from a human donor with melanoma. This sequence joins TRBV25-1 and TRBJ2-7; 7 bases are a match to TRBD1. Here the CDR3 DNA reads TGTGCCAGCAGTGGAGAAACAGGGGCTTTAGCCTACGAGCAGTACTTC. Its translation: CASSGETGALAYEQYF.